This entry lists 15 T cell receptor beta chains sequenced from one sample in a study of blood T cell repertoires in COVID-19. Profiling relied on immunoSEQ multiplex PCR, and the TCRdb table lists in-frame clones only, not all of them. The sample records some 220,000 clones, around 84% being singletons. Sequenced material: peripheral blood. The receptor set was obtained from an older woman who had recovered from COVID-19.

The chain has TRBV15 and TRBJ1-2; 9 bases line up with TRBD1. Per the germline V gene, CDR1 is LNHNV and CDR2 is YYDKDF (reference sequence). J gave up 4 bases and V 1 base, and 13 bases lay outside the gene matches. The CDR3 has 18 amino acids. The CDR3 coding sequence is TGTGCCACCAGCAGAGTAGGGACAGGGTCCCATGGTTTCTATGGCTACACCTTC. Protein: CATSRVGTGSHGFYGYTF.

The chain joins TRBV10-2 to TRBJ2-5; TRBD2 matches 10 bases. The J segment lost 3 bases and the V segment lost 5 bases, leaving 6 bases of the junction unmatched. The CDR3 sequence is 15 residues long. Germline-derived CDR1 and CDR2 are WSHSY and SAAADI. This chain's CDR3 is CASSTLLAGEETQYF. The CDR3 bases are TGCGCCAGCAGTACCTTGCTAGCGGGGGAAGAGACCCAGTACTTC.

The rearrangement uses TRBV11-3 and TRBJ2-3, with TRBD2 matching over 8 bases. Germline V lookup: CDR1 SGHNT, CDR2 YENEEA. The CDR3 extends over 14 amino acids. Trimming removed 4 bases from V and 4 bases from J; junction bases left unmatched: 4. The CDR3 loop is CASSSGGLADTQYF. DNA for the CDR3: TGTGCCAGCAGCTCGGGGGGGCTGGCAGATACGCAGTATTTT.

This chain connects TRBV7-3 to TRBJ2-1, with TRBD2 matching over 7 bases. There are 15 residues in the CDR3. The V gene end was trimmed by 1 base and the J gene end by 4 bases; junction bases not matched to a gene: 4. Per germline, CDR1 SGHTA and CDR2 FQGTGA. CDR3: CASSLREGGYNEQFF. The CDR3 bases are TGTGCCAGCAGCTTAAGGGAGGGCGGGTACAATGAGCAGTTCTTC.

This clone was recorded only once. V and J are TRBV30 and TRBJ1-1; D unclear. The CDR3 runs to 14 residues. Trimming pared 1 base from V and 0 bases from J, leaving 9 bases between. Germline values: CDR1 GTSNPN, CDR2 SVGIG (reference sequence). The CDR3 DNA sequence: TGTGCCTGGAGTGGGGGAGTTATGAACACTGAAGCTTTCTTT. This gives the protein CAWSGGVMNTEAFF.

With regard to this clone: The same CDR3 also results from other DNA sequences found in this sample. J is TRBJ2-1 and V is TRBV9; TRBD2 matches 7 bases. CDR3 length: 15 amino acids. Germline CDR1 SGDLS, CDR2 YYNGEE. The J segment lost 3 bases and the V segment lost 2 bases, leaving 5 bases of the junction unmatched. CDR3 DNA sequence: TGTGCCAGCAGCGTCGGGGGGACCCTCTACAATGAGCAGTTCTTC. It codes for CASSVGGTLYNEQFF.

This chain connects TRBV2 to TRBJ1-2; 9 bases are a match to TRBD1. The germline V gene encodes CDR1 SNHLY and CDR2 FYNNEI. V trimming: 7 bases; J trimming: 0 bases; junction bases outside the gene matches: 12. This CDR3 spans 17 amino acids. CDR3 nucleotide sequence: TGTGCCAGCACCCTAGGAGGGACAGGGAGTACTAACTATGGCTACACCTTC. It translates to CASTLGGTGSTNYGYTF.

The rearrangement links TRBV6-5 to TRBJ1-2; D remains ambiguous. This CDR3 comprises 14 residues. The V end was cut by 7 bases, the J end by 3 bases, with 15 bases between. The germline gives CDR1 MNHEY, CDR2 SVGAGI. CDR3 region: CASKVSNGDYGYTF. The CDR3, as DNA: TGTGCCAGCAAAGTTAGCAACGGAGACTATGGCTACACCTTC.

The chain recombines TRBV13 with TRBJ2-2; D ambiguous. V was pared by 0 bases and J by 5 bases, with 13 bases between. Germline CDR1 PRHDT, CDR2 FYEKMQ (reference sequence). The CDR3 loop spans 16 amino acids. CDR3 in amino acids: CASSLGRVRLTGELFF. CDR3 DNA sequence: TGTGCCAGCAGCTTAGGCCGGGTTCGGCTAACCGGGGAGCTGTTTTTT.

The chain has TRBV10-3 and TRBJ2-7, with 7 bases matching TRBD2. After removal of 10 bases from V and 2 bases from J, the junction contained 8 bases not matched to a gene. This CDR3 comprises 13 residues. Germline V gene data show CDR1 as ENHRY and CDR2 as SYGVKD. This CDR3 reads CATTGGTPYEQYF. The CDR3 nucleotides are TGTGCCACCACGGGGGGTACCCCCTACGAGCAGTACTTC.

The chain joins TRBV18 to TRBJ1-6; TRBD1 matches 7 bases. This CDR3 comprises 15 residues. CDR1 and CDR2 (germline): KGHSH, LQKENI. Germline trimming cut 6 bases from V and 11 bases from J; bases unmatched to any gene: 13. DNA of the CDR3: TGTGCCAGCTCCCCGGACCGACAGGGAGCGCCACCCCTCCACTTT. This sequence encodes CASSPDRQGAPPLHF.

This rearrangement joins TRBV9 to TRBJ1-6, with 7 positions matching TRBD1. CDR3 size: 17 residues. V dropped 0 bases and J dropped 1; count of bases not matched to a gene: 4. The germline V gene has CDR1 SGDLS and CDR2 YYNGEE. The CDR3 reads CASSVGGGASYNSPLHF. CDR3 nucleotide sequence: TGTGCCAGCAGCGTAGGAGGGGGCGCTTCCTATAATTCACCCCTCCACTTT.

This clone was counted a few times. The genes are TRBV4-1 and TRBJ2-2; weak D call: TRBD1 (5 bases). The CDR3 is 15 residues long. Germline CDR1 and CDR2: MGHRA and YSYEKL. Trimming removed 2 bases at V and 3 bases at J, with 10 bases between. In DNA, the CDR3 is TGCGCCAGCAGCCAAACAGGATTTGACACCGGGGAGCTGTTTTTT. This codes for CASSQTGFDTGELFF.

This chain uses TRBV19 with TRBJ2-5, with 12 nucleotides matching TRBD1. The V and J ends lost 8 bases and 4 bases, in that order; junction bases with no gene match: 5. CDR1 and CDR2 from the germline V gene are LNHDA and SQIVND (reference sequence). This CDR3 is built from 14 residues. CDR3 protein: CASWDRGRSETQYF. The CDR3 region has the DNA TGTGCCAGTTGGGACAGGGGGCGGTCAGAGACCCAGTACTTC.

The chain employs TRBV13 and TRBJ1-2; TRBD1 agrees at 7 bases. Germline-derived CDR1 and CDR2 are PRHDT and FYEKMQ (reference sequence). This CDR3 region has 15 residues. The junction had 12 bases not matched to a gene; V was cut back by 5 bases and J by 6 bases. The CDR3 loop reads CASSVGRQGINGYTF. CDR3 DNA sequence: TGTGCCAGCAGCGTTGGACGACAGGGTATTAATGGCTACACCTTC.